This entry concerns a single T cell receptor beta chain. The PCR made use of 60 Vbeta and 13 Jbeta primers. TCRdb's copy holds only in-frame clones and misses some; the assay was immunoSEQ multiplex PCR. Recorded for this sample: approximately 110,000 clones. The sample originates from a study of cytomegalovirus exposure and HLA in healthy donors. CDR3 length equals 14 residues. The V gene's germline CDR1 is MNHEY and CDR2 SMNVEV (reference sequence). V was clipped by 6 bases and J by 2 bases; unmatched bases: 6. The sequence came from a middle-aged man in good health and CMV-seropositive. The source material was PBMCs. The chain recombines TRBV27 with TRBJ2-7, with 8 bases aligning to TRBD1. This chain's CDR3 is CASSSSRGPYEQYF. CDR3 coding DNA: TGTGCCAGCAGCTCATCCAGGGGGCCCTACGAGCAGTACTTC.